This is a list of T cell receptor beta chains from one sample in a study of blood T cell repertoires in COVID-19. Data came from immunoSEQ multiplex PCR; TCRdb stores just in-frame clones and leaves some out. The sample holds about 140,000 clones, about 83% seen once. The sequencing input was PBMCs or T cells enriched from blood (not recorded which). These receptor sequences come from a woman aged 50 to 60 with acute COVID-19. Both conserved end residues are part of each CDR3. D genes are given only for firm matches. A row's size may be missing; if present it is once, few, many or a size class.

>TRBD2|.|TRBV7-3|15|TRBJ2-2
TGTGCCAGCAGCACTACTAGCGGGAGTATCAAGGAGCTGTTTTTT
CASSTTSGSIKELFF
>.|.|TRBV11-2|14|TRBJ2-3
TGTGCCAGCAGCTTAGGCTCGGTTGGAGATACGCAGTATTTT
CASSLGSVGDTQYF
>TRBD1|.|TRBV9|16|TRBJ1-1
TGTGCCAGCAGCCCCTCCCTGACAGGGATTAACACTGAAGCTTTCTTT
CASSPSLTGINTEAFF
>.|.|TRBV21-1|15|TRBJ2-5
TGTGCCAGCATCCACGGTGCGGTCCCCCAAGAGACCCAGTACTTC
CASIHGAVPQETQYF
>.|.|TRBV18|15|TRBJ1-3
TGTGCCAGCTCACCCCGGACAGACTCTGGAAACACCATATATTTT
CASSPRTDSGNTIYF
>.|.|TRBV2|13|TRBJ1-1
TGTGCCAGCAGTGTTGAGGAGGACACTGAAGCTTTCTTT
CASSVEEDTEAFF
>.|.|TRBV11-2|12|TRBJ2-4
TGTGCCAGCAGCCCAAGGGGAAACATTCAGTACTTC
CASSPRGNIQYF
>.|.|TRBV11-3|16|TRBJ1-3
TGTGCCAGCAGCTTAATGGACGGGAGCTCTGGAAACACCATATATTTT
CASSLMDGSSGNTIYF
>TRBD2|few|TRBV2|14|TRBJ2-7
TGTGCCAGCAGTGGGACTAGCGGGAGCAACGAGCAGTACTTC
CASSGTSGSNEQYF
>.|once|TRBV5-1|14|TRBJ2-6
TGCGCCAGCAACCTATTTTCTGGGGCCAACGTCCTGACTTTC
CASNLFSGANVLTF
>.|once|TRBV28|16|TRBJ1-1
TGTGCCAGCAGTCCCAGGACAGCCCGGGTGGTGTCTGAAGCTTTCTTT
CASSPRTARVVSEAFF
>TRBD1|.|TRBV5-8|16|TRBJ1-5
TGTGCCAGCAGCTCGGGACAGAGAATTAGCAATCAGCCCCAGCATTTT
CASSSGQRISNQPQHF
>.|.|TRBV19|13|TRBJ2-2
TGTGCCAGTACCCGAGGGAATCCCGGGGAGCTGTTTTTT
CASTRGNPGELFF
>.|.|TRBV7-2|13|TRBJ2-7
TGTGCCAGCAGCTTATTCCAGGGCTCCGAGCAGTACTTC
CASSLFQGSEQYF
>TRBD1|.|TRBV9|15|TRBJ2-3
TGTGCCAGCAGCGTAGACCCGCTAGACGGACAGGGGGGGTATTTT
CASSVDPLDGQGGYF
>TRBD2|few|TRBV10-3|15|TRBJ2-5
TGTGCCATCAGTGGACTAGCGGGAGTAAAAGAGACCCAGTACTTC
CAISGLAGVKETQYF
>.|.|TRBV6-1|14|TRBJ1-5
TGTGCCAGCAGTGACGACAGCAGCAATCAGCCCCAGCATTTT
CASSDDSSNQPQHF
>.|.|TRBV11-3|13|TRBJ2-7
TGTGCCAGCAGCTTAGTGCCGGTATCGGAGCAGTACTTC
CASSLVPVSEQYF
>TRBD2|few|TRBV29-1|14|TRBJ2-1
TGCAGCGTTGGGACTAGCCTTTCCTACAATGAGCAGTTCTTC
CSVGTSLSYNEQFF
>.|.|TRBV3-1/TRBV3-2|13|TRBJ1-2
TGTGCCAGCAGCCAAGATTCCCTCCTGGGCTACACCTTC
CASSQDSLLGYTF
>TRBD1|.|TRBV24-1|14|TRBJ1-2
TGTGCCACCAGTGATGGGACAGGGAAGGGGGGCTACACCTTC
CATSDGTGKGGYTF
>TRBD1|.|TRBV6-5|14|TRBJ1-2
TGTGCCAGCAGGGGGGACAGTAGATACTATGGCTACACCTTC
CASRGDSRYYGYTF
>.|.|TRBV27|13|TRBJ1-1
TGTGCCAGCAGTCTCGGGTATGCGTCAGAAGCTTTCTTT
CASSLGYASEAFF
>.|once|TRBV14|20|TRBJ1-1
TGTGCCAGCAGCCACCTCGTAGAGGGGGAGGGTTTCTTAGTGAACACTGAAGCTTTCTTT
CASSHLVEGEGFLVNTEAFF
>.|.|TRBV5-6|14|TRBJ2-7
TGTGCCAGCAGCTGGCGCGGCACTGACTACGAGCAGTACTTC
CASSWRGTDYEQYF
>TRBD1|.|TRBV18|16|TRBJ1-1
TGTGCCAGCTCACCACGCACAGGGGGCGAGGGGACTGAAGCTTTCTTT
CASSPRTGGEGTEAFF
>TRBD2|.|TRBV30|15|TRBJ2-2
TGTGCCTGGAGTGTCGGACTAGCGAACACCGGGGAGCTGTTTTTT
CAWSVGLANTGELFF
>.|.|TRBV3-1/TRBV3-2|14|TRBJ1-1
TGTGCCAGCAGCCAACAGGGAGGAGGCACTGAAGCTTTCTTT
CASSQQGGGTEAFF
>.|.|TRBV5-4|16|TRBJ2-5
TGTGCCAGCAGCTTGGATTTCGGAAGCGGCCAAGAGACCCAGTACTTC
CASSLDFGSGQETQYF
>TRBD2|.|TRBV30|15|TRBJ2-5
TGTGCCTGGAGTCAAGGGGGACTAGCGTGGGAGACCCAGTACTTC
CAWSQGGLAWETQYF
>TRBD1|.|TRBV4-3|16|TRBJ1-4
TGCGCCAGCAGACCGGGACAGGGGGTTACTAATGAAAAACTGTTTTTT
CASRPGQGVTNEKLFF
>TRBD1|.|TRBV19|17|TRBJ2-3
TGTGCCAGTAGCATCTTAGGGGGGACAGGGACTACAGATACGCAGTATTTT
CASSILGGTGTTDTQYF
>.|.|TRBV11-2|15|TRBJ2-1
TGTGCCAGCACCGAAAGTGGGGCCTCCTACAATGAGCAGTTCTTC
CASTESGASYNEQFF
>.|.|TRBV5-1|13|TRBJ2-1
TGCGCCAGCAGCTTTTCCGAGTACAATGAGCAGTTCTTC
CASSFSEYNEQFF
>TRBD1|.|TRBV15|16|TRBJ1-3
TGTGCCACCAGCAGGACCGGGACAGGGGACGGAAACACCATATATTTT
CATSRTGTGDGNTIYF
>.|.|TRBV4-1|15|TRBJ1-2
TGCGCCAGCAGCCAACCTCCCGGGGGTCGAAAAGGCTACACCTTC
CASSQPPGGRKGYTF
>.|.|TRBV6-1|14|TRBJ1-1
TGTGCCAGCAGTGAGTCCGCAGGGAACACTGAAGCTTTCTTT
CASSESAGNTEAFF
>TRBD1|.|TRBV19|16|TRBJ1-3
TGTGCCAGTAGTACCCTACAGGGGAGGCCTGGAAACACCATATATTTT
CASSTLQGRPGNTIYF
>TRBD1|.|TRBV24-1|15|TRBJ2-2
TGTGCCACCGGCACCCGGGACAGGGAGACCGGGGAGCTGTTTTTT
CATGTRDRETGELFF
>TRBD2|.|TRBV5-1|18|TRBJ2-2
TGCGCCAGCAGCTTTGTCCCGGGAGGACCACGTAGCACCGGGGAGCTGTTTTTT
CASSFVPGGPRSTGELFF
>.|once|TRBV6-5|11|TRBJ2-1
TGTGCCAGCAGTACGGGGGTTGAGCAGTTCTTC
CASSTGVEQFF
>.|.|TRBV6-5|13|TRBJ1-2
TGTGCCAGCAAAGCAGGGGTTTTCTATGGCTACACCTTC
CASKAGVFYGYTF
>.|.|TRBV10-3|18|TRBJ1-5
TGTGCCATCAGTGAGTCGAGAGGCCCTAAAGGAAGCAATCAGCCCCAGCATTTT
CAISESRGPKGSNQPQHF
>.|.|TRBV5-1|13|TRBJ1-2
TGCGCCAGCAGCTTGTATGGGAGAGATGGCTACACCTTC
CASSLYGRDGYTF
>TRBD1|.|TRBV5-4|15|TRBJ1-4
TGTGCCAGCAGCCCGACAGGGACAGGGAATGAAAAACTGTTTTTT
CASSPTGTGNEKLFF
>TRBD1|.|TRBV19|15|TRBJ1-1
TGTGCCAGTAAGTGGGGGCAGGGGGCGAACACTGAAGCTTTCTTT
CASKWGQGANTEAFF